These 22 T cell receptor beta chains were all obtained from the same sample, sequenced in a study of OX40 agonist ivuxolimab in advanced cancers. Library preparation was by the immunoSEQ multiplex PCR assay. TCRdb re-hosts the immuneACCESS table, in-frame sequences only. Its copies lack some clones; in the studies checked, an unresolved V gene accounts for under half of them, and the cause for the rest is not known. This sample lists around 68,000 clones; over 65% were detected once. 0.6% to 0.8% of the sample is taken by the ten largest. The sample here was CD4+ or CD8+ T cells sorted from blood, taken in a trial of the OX40 agonist ivuxolimab. The receptors were sampled from an adult with an advanced solid tumor such as melanoma, head and neck, liver or kidney cancer.

This clone appeared a few times. This chain links TRBV19 with TRBJ2-4, with D unresolved. V was pared by 7 bases and J by 7 bases, with 14 bases between. Germline assignment: CDR1 LNHDA and CDR2 SQIVND (reference sequence). This CDR3 spans 13 amino acids. Here the CDR3 reads CASTPSATNIQYF. CDR3 DNA sequence: TGTGCCAGTACCCCGTCCGCAACGAACATTCAGTACTTC.

V is TRBV6-5 and J is TRBJ2-6; D uncertain. Trimming stripped 6 bases from V and 0 bases from J, with 9 bases between. This CDR3 has 15 amino acids. From germline, CDR1 is MNHEY and CDR2 SVGAGI. This CDR3 reads CASRRASSGANVLTF. CDR3 coding DNA: TGTGCCAGCAGACGCGCCAGCTCTGGGGCCAACGTCCTGACTTTC.

The V gene is TRBV14, the J gene TRBJ1-1; D is unclear. Trimming left V 7 bases short and J 5 bases short, with 11 bases between. The CDR3 covers 12 residues. The V gene's germline CDR1 is SGHDN and CDR2 FVKESK. In nucleotides, the CDR3 is TGTGCCAGCAACGAAATGGGGACTGAAGCTTTCTTT. Translation: CASNEMGTEAFF.

The chain uses TRBV27 and TRBJ1-2; 7 positions agree with TRBD1. Unmatched junction bases numbered 10, after V lost 4 bases and J lost 5 bases. This CDR3 region has 15 residues. Germline CDR1 reads MNHEY; CDR2 reads SMNVEV (reference sequence). The DNA for the CDR3 is TGTGCCAGCAGTTCGACAGGGATTGGGGCGTATGGCTACACCTTC. The encoded protein is CASSSTGIGAYGYTF.

The chain uses TRBV18 and TRBJ2-1; D not resolved. CDR1 and CDR2 from the germline V gene are KGHSH and LQKENI. V was pared by 6 bases and J by 6 bases, with 9 bases between. The CDR3 consists of 12 residues. In DNA form, the CDR3 reads TGTGCCAGCTCGCCCGCTGGCAATGAGCAGTTCTTC. This encodes CASSPAGNEQFF.

This sequence joins TRBV18 and TRBJ1-2; a possible D gene is TRBD1 (5 bases). V lost 3 bases to trimming and J lost 6 bases, with 14 bases between them. The V gene's germline CDR1 is KGHSH and CDR2 LQKENI. CDR3 length: 14 residues. The CDR3 here is CASSPSSGGDGYTF. The CDR3 DNA is TGTGCCAGCTCACCGAGCTCGGGGGGAGATGGCTACACCTTC.

The chain links TRBV9 to TRBJ2-5; TRBD2 is a possible D gene (6 bases). Trimming removed 0 bases from V and 7 bases from J, with 10 bases in between. The CDR3 contains 13 residues. In germline, CDR1 is SGDLS, CDR2 YYNGEE. CDR3 loop: CASSVVSGGTQYF. CDR3 in DNA: TGTGCCAGCAGCGTAGTTTCCGGGGGGACCCAGTACTTC.

The table lists this clone with a count of one. This rearrangement joins TRBV7-2 to TRBJ1-6; D not resolved. Trimming took 1 base from V and 14 from J, leaving 12 bases between them. The germline V gene has CDR1 SGHTA and CDR2 FQGNSA. This CDR3 is 13 amino acids long. The CDR3 nucleotides are TGTGCCAGCAGCTTAGTGCAGGCTTCCACCCTCCACTTT. The encoded protein is CASSLVQASTLHF.

The chain employs TRBV4-3 and TRBJ2-2; D may be TRBD1 (6 bases). CDR1 is LGHNA, CDR2 YSLEER, per germline. The CDR3 has 14 residues. Trimming took 6 bases from V and 6 from J, leaving 14 bases between them. This CDR3 is CASRPGQTAGELFF. DNA of the CDR3: TGCGCCAGCAGACCCGGACAGACCGCCGGGGAGCTGTTTTTT.

The chain couples TRBV9 to TRBJ2-2; no clear D gene. Germline-derived CDR1 and CDR2 are SGDLS and YYNGEE. This CDR3 is built from 15 residues. V was shortened by 2 bases and J by 3 bases, with 11 bases between the two germline ends. The DNA of the CDR3 is TGTGCCAGCAGCGTGGTAGGCAGTTACACCGGGGAGCTGTTTTTT. Protein product: CASSVVGSYTGELFF.

The chain has TRBV10-2 and TRBJ2-1, with 8 positions matching TRBD1. J gave up 7 bases and V 4 bases, and 18 bases lay outside the gene matches. The V gene's germline CDR1 is WSHSY and CDR2 SAAADI. This CDR3 has 18 amino acids. The CDR3: CASSVRGVGTGPGNEQFF. The DNA of the CDR3 is TGCGCCAGCAGTGTCAGAGGGGTTGGGACAGGACCGGGGAATGAGCAGTTCTTC.

The genes are TRBV11-2 and TRBJ2-1, with TRBD1 matching 7 bases. V lost 5 bases, J lost 9 bases, and 4 bases stayed unmatched. Germline CDR1 reads SGHAT; CDR2 reads FQNNGV. The CDR3 extends over 12 amino acids. The CDR3 nucleotides read TGTGCCAGCAGCCAACAGGGGCTTGAGCAGTTCTTC. Protein sequence: CASSQQGLEQFF.

The rearrangement uses TRBV5-1 and TRBJ2-5, with 8 nucleotides matching TRBD1. This CDR3 is 14 amino acids long. Germline CDR1 SGHRS, CDR2 YFSETQ. Losses at the gene ends were 2 bases for V and 4 bases for J; bases not matched to a gene: 4. The DNA for the CDR3 is TGCGCCAGCAGCTTTTCGACAGGGGTAGAGACCCAGTACTTC. As protein: CASSFSTGVETQYF.

The chain carries TRBV23-1 and TRBJ2-5; 7 bases agree with TRBD1. TRBV23-1 is annotated as an ORF whose role is uncertain. The CDR3 is 17 residues long. Trimming cost V 0 bases and J 5 bases; bases outside gene matches: 12. CDR3: CASSQSQPTGLCETQYF. CDR3 in DNA: TGCGCCAGCAGTCAATCCCAACCGACAGGGTTGTGTGAGACCCAGTACTTC.

The CDR3 sequence is CASSPPSMNEQYF. The CDR3 nucleotides read TGTGCCAGCTCACCACCGAGCATGAACGAGCAGTACTTC. The gene calls are TRBV18 and TRBJ2-7, with unresolved D. CDR1 is KGHSH, CDR2 LQKENI, per germline. The CDR3 spans 13 residues. V was shortened by 0 bases and J by 5 bases, with 8 bases between the two germline ends. The full variable domain, with the rest looked up from reference TRBV18 and TRBJ2-7, is NAGVMQNPRHLVRRRGQEARLRCSPMKGHSHVYWYRQLPEEGLKFMVYLQKENIIDESGMPKERFSAEFPKEGPSILRIQQVVRGDSAAYFCASSPPSMNEQYFGPGTRLTVT.

This rearrangement joins TRBV6-6 to TRBJ2-3; 14 nucleotides line up with TRBD2. This CDR3 has 16 residues. The J segment lost 6 bases and the V segment lost 6 bases, leaving 8 bases of the junction unmatched. Germline CDR1 reads MNHNY; CDR2 reads SVGAGI (reference sequence). CDR3 in amino acids: CASSGLAGGGYDTQYF. Written as DNA, the CDR3 is TGTGCCAGCAGCGGACTAGCGGGGGGTGGTTACGATACGCAGTATTTT.

The chain employs TRBV18 and TRBJ1-1, with D maybe TRBD1 (6 bases). There are 16 residues in the CDR3. V lost 4 bases and J 4 bases, leaving 19 bases between the germline ends. Germline values: CDR1 KGHSH, CDR2 LQKENI. In DNA, the CDR3 is TGTGCCAGCTCACAGGGACTACAGGGCGGGGGCACTGAAGCTTTCTTT. It translates to CASSQGLQGGGTEAFF.

The chain is built from TRBV19 and TRBJ1-2, with 9 bases lining up with TRBD1. The length of the CDR3 is 15 residues. Per the germline V gene, CDR1 is LNHDA and CDR2 is SQIVND (reference sequence). J was trimmed by 8 bases and V by 3 bases; bases with no gene match: 10. CDR3 residues: CASSIGLGQGGGYTF. The CDR3 DNA sequence: TGTGCCAGTAGTATCGGCTTGGGACAGGGAGGGGGCTACACCTTC.

The chain carries TRBV7-2 and TRBJ1-5; 7 nucleotides match TRBD1. Germline V gene sequence: CDR1 SGHTA, CDR2 FQGNSA. The V gene end was trimmed by 5 bases and the J gene end by 3 bases; junction bases not matched to a gene: 7. There are 15 residues in the CDR3. The DNA for the CDR3 is TGTGCCAGCAGCCCAAGACAGGGCGACAATCAGCCCCAGCATTTT. This sequence encodes CASSPRQGDNQPQHF.

The CDR3 reads CASSIQETEGYTF. For the CDR3, the DNA is TGTGCCAGTAGTATACAGGAAACCGAGGGCTACACCTTC. The V gene is TRBV19, the J gene TRBJ1-2, with unresolved D. CDR1 LNHDA and CDR2 SQIVND come from the germline V gene (reference sequence). V was trimmed by 2 bases and J by 8 bases, leaving 12 bases between them. The CDR3 covers 13 residues.

This clone was counted once. This chain uses TRBV29-1 with TRBJ2-3, with TRBD1 matching over 10 bases. Per germline, CDR1 SQVTM and CDR2 ANQGSEA. CDR3 length equals 16 residues. Losses at the gene ends were 7 bases for V and 3 bases for J; bases not matched to a gene: 13. The CDR3: CSAPLVTGGRTDTQYF. The CDR3, as DNA: TGCAGCGCCCCTTTGGTGACAGGGGGCAGGACAGATACGCAGTATTTT.

Only a few counts were recorded for this clone. The chain is built from TRBV10-3 and TRBJ2-7, with D possibly TRBD2 on 5 matching bases. From germline, CDR1 is ENHRY and CDR2 SYGVKD. V lost 8 bases and J 5 bases, leaving 16 bases between the germline ends. The CDR3 extends over 13 amino acids. The CDR3 DNA sequence: TGTGCCATCTCCAACAAACTAGGCAACGAGCAGTACTTC. Encoded protein: CAISNKLGNEQYF.